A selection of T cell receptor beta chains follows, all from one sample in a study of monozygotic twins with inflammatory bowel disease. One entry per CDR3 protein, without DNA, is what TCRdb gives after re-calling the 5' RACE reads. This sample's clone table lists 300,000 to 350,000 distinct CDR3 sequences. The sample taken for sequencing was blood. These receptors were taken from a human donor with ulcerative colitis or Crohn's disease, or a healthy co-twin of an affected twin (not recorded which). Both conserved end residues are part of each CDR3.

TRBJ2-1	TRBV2	CASSESRREQFF
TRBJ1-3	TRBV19	CASSPSVIAGNTIYF
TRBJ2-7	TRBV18	CASSPPQSLGPIYEQYF
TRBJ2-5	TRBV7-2	CASTYTSGGWETQYF
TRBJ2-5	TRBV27	CASSQTSSGAGKATQYF
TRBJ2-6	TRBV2	CASRADTSGANVLTF
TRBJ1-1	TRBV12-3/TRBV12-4	CASSLRDEFFF
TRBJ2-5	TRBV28	CASSLRLADQETQYF
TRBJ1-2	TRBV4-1	CASSQALRKNYGYTF
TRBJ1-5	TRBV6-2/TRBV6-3	CASSLLLAPQPQHF
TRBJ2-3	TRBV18	CASSPPDRAVYTDTQYF
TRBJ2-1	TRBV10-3	CATKTANEQFF
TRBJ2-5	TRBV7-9	CASSSPGGAGETQYF
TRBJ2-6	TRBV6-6	CASSYGGANVLTF
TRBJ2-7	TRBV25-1	CASSDDRSYEQYF
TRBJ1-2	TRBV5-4	CASSRDRGFYTF
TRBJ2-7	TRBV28	CASSENYEQYF
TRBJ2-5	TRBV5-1	CASGPSGRHETQYF
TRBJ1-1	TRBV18	CASSPNADREAFF
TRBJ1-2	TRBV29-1	CSVDGRGNFDGYTF
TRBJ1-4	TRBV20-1	CSAPHLEGPLGEKLFF
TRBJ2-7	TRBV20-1	CSARTIPGQGQQQYF
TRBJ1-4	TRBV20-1	CSAKTQGTGEKLFF
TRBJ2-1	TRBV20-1	CSWGSGTVPIGEQFF
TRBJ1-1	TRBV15	CATSTWTGRTEAFF
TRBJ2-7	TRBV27	CASRIQGWTGEQYF
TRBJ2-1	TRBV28	CASRPRASGRAWKLSYNEQFF
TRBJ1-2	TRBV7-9	CASSLEGVGNYGYTF
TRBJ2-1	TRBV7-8	CATSLAGGLTNNEQFF
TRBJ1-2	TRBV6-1	CASSEAGGYTF
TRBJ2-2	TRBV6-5	CASSRMGRELFF
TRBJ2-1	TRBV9	CASSVSASGPSYNEQFF
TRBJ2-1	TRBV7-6	CASSLADISYNEQFF
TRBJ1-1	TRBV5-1	CASSRGTGLNTEAFF
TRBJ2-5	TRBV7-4	CASSIQLPGTSGGPWYQETQYF
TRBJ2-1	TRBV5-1	CASSLLTASYNEQFF
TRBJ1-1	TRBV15	CATSREFRFEAFF
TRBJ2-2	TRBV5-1	CASSLAQREGRNTGELFF
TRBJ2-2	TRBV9	CASSVSQGTPGELFF
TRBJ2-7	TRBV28	CANQREGPYEQYF
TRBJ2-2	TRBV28	CASKKVGNTGELFF
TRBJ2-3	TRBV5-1	CASTRTSGGTSTDTQYF
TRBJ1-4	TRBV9	CASSGAGQGFEKLFF
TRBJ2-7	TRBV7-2	CASSHESAGGRYEQYF
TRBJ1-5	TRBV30	CAWSRGASNQPQHF
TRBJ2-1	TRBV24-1	CATSDPGGGNYNEQFF
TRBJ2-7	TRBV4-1	CASSPNALAGAHYEQYF
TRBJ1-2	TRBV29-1	CSAQAGPLGYTF
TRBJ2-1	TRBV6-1	CASSPDSGRGYNEQFF
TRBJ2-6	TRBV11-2	CASSVYPKAGANVLTF
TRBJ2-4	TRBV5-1	CASSSGAWSKNMQYF
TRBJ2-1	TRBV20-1	CSARGSEEEQFF
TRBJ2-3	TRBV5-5	CASSGGDFSTDTQYF